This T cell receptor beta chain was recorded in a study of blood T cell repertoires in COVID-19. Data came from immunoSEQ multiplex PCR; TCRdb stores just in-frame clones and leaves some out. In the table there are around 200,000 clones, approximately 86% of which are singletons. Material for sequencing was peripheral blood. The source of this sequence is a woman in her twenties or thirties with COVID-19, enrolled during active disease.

The CDR3 loop is CASSRDRVPNSPLHF. The CDR3 nucleotides are TGTGCCAGCAGTCGAGATCGGGTTCCTAATTCACCCCTCCACTTT. The rearrangement uses TRBV2 and TRBJ1-6, with D hard to call. The CDR3 spans 15 residues. V was cut by 5 bases and J by 6 bases, with 14 bases left in between. The germline gives CDR1 SNHLY, CDR2 FYNNEI.